Below, 2 T cell receptor beta chains from the same sample are listed, as sequenced in a study of blood T cell repertoires in COVID-19. Sequencing was performed with immunoSEQ multiplex PCR; in TCRdb, only in-frame clones are kept and a portion is missing. The sample includes a few hundred thousand clones, 80% of them seen just once. Sequences were obtained from PBMCs or T cells enriched from blood (not recorded which). These receptors came from a woman aged 40 to 50 with acute COVID-19.

This chain joins TRBV15 and TRBJ1-1; D possibly corresponds to TRBD1 (5 bases). The CDR3 contains 15 residues. With 0 bases removed from V and 1 base from J, the gap between germline ends came to 9 bases. Germline V gives CDR1 LNHNV, CDR2 YYDKDF (reference sequence). The CDR3 nucleotides read TGTGCCACCAGCAGAGATCGAAGGGGGAACACTGAAGCTTTCTTT. Translated, it gives CATSRDRRGNTEAFF. Complete variable domain (other parts from reference TRBV15 and TRBJ1-1): DAMVIQNPRYQVTQFGKPVTLSCSQTLNHNVMYWYQQKSSQAPKLLFHYYDKDFNNEADTPDNFQSRRPNTSFCFLDIRSPGLGDTAMYLCATSRDRRGNTEAFFGQGTRLTVV.

V gene TRBV19 combines with J gene TRBJ1-5; a possible D gene is TRBD1 (5 bases). Trimming stripped 4 bases from V and 0 bases from J, with 16 bases between. CDR3 size: 17 residues. Germline V gene lookup returns CDR1 LNHDA and CDR2 SQIVND (reference sequence). The CDR3: CASSRRQSLNSNQPQHF. CDR3 in DNA: TGTGCCAGTAGTAGGAGACAGAGCCTCAATAGCAATCAGCCCCAGCATTTT.